Following are 32 T cell receptor beta chains from one sample sequenced in a study of T cell responses to AZD1222 COVID-19 vaccine. Measured with immunoSEQ multiplex PCR; TCRdb has only the in-frame clones, and not every one. The sample yields 200,000 or so clones, about 94% seen once. The sample was peripheral blood, taken on day 0 of AZD1222 vaccination. The receptors come from an adult in good health.

The chain joins TRBV15 to TRBJ2-1, with TRBD2 matching 11 bases. This CDR3 comprises 18 residues. Germline assignment: CDR1 LNHNV and CDR2 YYDKDF (reference sequence). The V segment lost 0 bases and the J segment 3 bases; nucleotides outside the gene matches: 7. As DNA, the CDR3 is TGTGCCACCAGCAGAGATGAGAAACTAGCGGGAGTCTACAATGAGCAGTTCTTC. It is translated as CATSRDEKLAGVYNEQFF.

The gene calls are TRBV28 and TRBJ2-2, with D possibly being TRBD1 (6 bases). The germline CDR1 and CDR2 sequences are MDHEN and SYDVKM. CDR3 length: 15 residues. Trimming took off 8 bases at V and 3 bases at J, with 16 bases between the two ends. CDR3 amino acids: CASGIPGQYTGELFF. In DNA, the CDR3 is TGTGCCAGCGGGATACCGGGACAATACACCGGGGAGCTGTTTTTT.

J is TRBJ2-5 and V is TRBV28, with no clear D. The CDR3 length is 11 residues. V shed 3 bases and J shed 3 bases, with 2 bases lying between them. Per germline, CDR1 MDHEN and CDR2 SYDVKM. CDR3 sequence reads: CASSFKETQYF. CDR3 sequence (DNA): TGTGCCAGCAGTTTTAAAGAGACCCAGTACTTC.

The chain couples TRBV10-1 to TRBJ2-3, with D unclear. V was trimmed by 2 bases and J by 5 bases, leaving 14 bases between them. The V gene's germline CDR1 is WNHNN and CDR2 SYGVQD (reference sequence). The CDR3 consists of 15 residues. In DNA form, the CDR3 reads TGCGCCAGCAGTGAGCTTGGCCCACGCCGAGATACGCAGTATTTT. Encoded protein: CASSELGPRRDTQYF.

CDR3 in amino acids: CASSPKTGVTEAFF. The DNA for the CDR3 is TGTGCCAGCAGCCCTAAGACAGGGGTTACTGAAGCTTTCTTT. The V and J genes are TRBV2 and TRBJ1-1; 8 bases are shared with TRBD1. Germline V gene data show CDR1 as SNHLY and CDR2 as FYNNEI. The CDR3 totals 14 residues. V lost 6 bases, J lost 5 bases, and 8 bases stayed unmatched.

The chain is built from TRBV14 and TRBJ2-1, with TRBD2 identical over 10 bases. In germline, CDR1 is SGHDN, CDR2 FVKESK. Unmatched junction bases numbered 15, after V lost 0 bases and J lost 7 bases. CDR3 size: 19 residues. The CDR3 protein is CASSQEPSSAGGPENEQFF. The CDR3 coding sequence is TGTGCCAGCAGCCAAGAGCCCTCCTCAGCGGGAGGGCCTGAGAATGAGCAGTTCTTC.

V gene TRBV30 combines with J gene TRBJ2-7, with D hard to call. Looked up from germline, CDR1 is GTSNPN and CDR2 is SVGIG (reference sequence). Trimming shortened V by 2 bases and J by 7 bases, and 15 bases separated the two germline ends. CDR3 length equals 13 residues. DNA for the CDR3: TGTGCCTGGAGTATTTTAAGGGCCCGGGAGCAGTACTTC. This sequence encodes CAWSILRAREQYF.

The chain recombines TRBV6-5 with TRBJ2-1; TRBD1 agrees at 7 bases. Looked up from germline, CDR1 is MNHEY and CDR2 is SVGAGI. J gave up 8 bases and V 6 bases, and 13 bases lay outside the gene matches. The CDR3 is made up of 15 amino acids. The CDR3 DNA reads as TGTGCCAGCAGGCGACAGGGTCGGTTGCCCGATGAGCAGTTCTTC. Amino acids: CASRRQGRLPDEQFF.

This clone was seen only once. The J gene is TRBJ1-5, the V gene TRBV19, with D maybe TRBD1 (5 bases). The CDR3 is made up of 14 amino acids. Looked up from germline, CDR1 is LNHDA and CDR2 is SQIVND (reference sequence). The V end lost 6 bases, the J end lost 2 bases, and 11 bases lay between the germline ends. This chain's CDR3 is CASRSGGGNQPQHF. The DNA for the CDR3 is TGTGCCAGTAGATCCGGGGGTGGCAATCAGCCCCAGCATTTT.

The chain uses TRBV7-5 and TRBJ2-4; whether TRBD2, the table's D call, matches the DNA was not checked. TRBV7-5 is labeled a pseudogene. The CDR3 spans 13 residues. The CDR3 loop reads CASLLAGKNIQYF. Written as DNA, the CDR3 is TGTGCCAGCCTCTTAGCGGGAAAAAACATTCAGTACTTC.

The chain uses TRBV19 and TRBJ1-2; D gene uncertain. Trimming pared 9 bases from V and 8 bases from J, leaving 10 bases between. The CDR3 contains 10 residues. Germline assignment: CDR1 LNHDA and CDR2 SQIVND (reference sequence). The CDR3 here is CASRAKGYTF. CDR3 DNA: TGTGCCAGCCGAGCAAAGGGCTACACCTTC. The complete variable domain, with remaining parts taken from reference TRBV19 and TRBJ1-2, reads DGGITQSPKYLFRKEGQNVTLSCEQNLNHDAMYWYRQDPGQGLRLIYYSQIVNDFQKGDIAEGYSVSREKKESFPLTVTSAQKNPTAFYLCASRAKGYTFGSGTRLTVV.

The genes are TRBV12-3 or TRBV12-4 and TRBJ2-7; tentatively, D is TRBD2 (6 bases). The CDR3 is made up of 13 amino acids. With 4 bases removed from V and 4 bases from J, the gap between germline ends came to 11 bases. CDR3 residues: CASSYASVYEQYF. CDR3 nucleotide sequence: TGTGCCAGCAGTTACGCTAGCGTGTACGAGCAGTACTTC.

V gene TRBV27 combines with J gene TRBJ2-1; 16 bases are a match to TRBD2. Germline trimming cut 2 bases from V and 9 bases from J; bases unmatched to any gene: 13. The CDR3 covers 19 residues. CDR1 is MNHEY and CDR2 is SMNVEV in the germline V gene (reference sequence). The CDR3 sequence: CASSLLPGAGTSGRGEQFF. The CDR3 DNA is TGTGCCAGCAGTTTACTCCCCGGGGCCGGGACTAGCGGGAGGGGTGAGCAGTTCTTC.

This rearrangement joins TRBV9 to TRBJ1-2, with D perhaps TRBD1 (5 bases). CDR3 length equals 12 residues. CDR1 and CDR2 from the germline V gene are SGDLS and YYNGEE. V dropped 7 bases and J dropped 7 bases, with 14 bases sitting between them. CDR3 residues: CASQSGARGYTF. The CDR3 coding sequence is TGTGCCAGCCAAAGCGGGGCTCGTGGCTACACCTTC.

The chain combines TRBV7-3 with TRBJ2-2, with 7 bases fitting TRBD1. Per the germline V gene, CDR1 is SGHTA and CDR2 is FQGTGA. With V trimmed by 2 bases and J by 2 bases, 2 bases remained unmatched. The CDR3 is 15 residues long. The CDR3: CASSLRGGNTGELFF. The DNA for the CDR3 is TGTGCCAGCAGCTTACGAGGGGGCAACACCGGGGAGCTGTTTTTT.

The chain is built from TRBV19 and TRBJ1-4, with TRBD1 identical over 10 bases. Per germline, CDR1 LNHDA and CDR2 SQIVND (reference sequence). This CDR3 contains 14 residues. V gave up 6 bases and J gave up 6 bases; unmatched junction bases: 4. The DNA for the CDR3 is TGTGCCAGTAGGACGACAGGGGGCGATGAAAAACTGTTTTTT. Residues: CASRTTGGDEKLFF.

This chain connects TRBV9 to TRBJ1-5; D is possibly TRBD1 (5 bases). Trimming took 2 bases from V and 9 from J, leaving 12 bases between them. CDR3 length equals 13 residues. In germline, CDR1 is SGDLS, CDR2 YYNGEE. This CDR3 reads CASSVGTGGPQHF. The DNA for the CDR3 is TGTGCCAGCAGCGTCGGGACGGGAGGGCCCCAGCATTTT.

The chain has TRBV19 and TRBJ2-1, with a tentative D call TRBD2 (5 bases). The V end was cut by 9 bases, the J end by 0 bases, with 9 bases between. The V gene's germline CDR1 is LNHDA and CDR2 SQIVND (reference sequence). The CDR3 runs 13 residues. The CDR3 DNA reads TGTGCCAGCGGGGTGAGCTCCTACAATGAGCAGTTCTTC. This encodes CASGVSSYNEQFF.

The rearrangement joins TRBV20-1 to TRBJ2-7; D is possibly TRBD1 (6 bases). From germline, CDR1 is DFQATT and CDR2 SNEGSKA (reference sequence). The CDR3 consists of 14 residues. Between the trimmed V and J ends, which lost 3 bases and 7 bases, there was a span of 19 bases. CDR3 sequence: CSASGDMALWEQYF. CDR3 nucleotides: TGCAGTGCTAGTGGGGACATGGCATTATGGGAGCAGTACTTC.

The chain carries TRBV5-1 and TRBJ2-2, with D maybe TRBD2 (5 bases). The germline V gene has CDR1 SGHRS and CDR2 YFSETQ. With 0 bases removed from V and 9 bases from J, the gap between germline ends came to 15 bases. The CDR3 loop spans 15 amino acids. CDR3 in DNA: TGCGCCAGCAGCTTGGAGGCATCCCCCGGGAGGGAGCTGTTTTTT. This codes for CASSLEASPGRELFF.

The chain is built from TRBV7-9 and TRBJ2-2, with 9 bases fitting TRBD1. The CDR3 is 15 amino acids. V was clipped by 6 bases and J by 0 bases; unmatched bases: 2. Germline CDR1 is SEHNR and CDR2 is FQNEAQ (reference sequence). The CDR3 sequence is CASRTGGPNTGELFF. In DNA, the CDR3 is TGTGCCAGCAGGACAGGGGGTCCGAACACCGGGGAGCTGTTTTTT.

This clone was found once. The V and J genes are TRBV7-2 and TRBJ2-7, with D perhaps matching TRBD1 (5 bases). CDR3 size: 14 residues. The V and J ends lost 1 base and 3 bases respectively, with 10 bases between them. Germline V gives CDR1 SGHTA, CDR2 FQGNSA. The CDR3 region is CASSLVVTDYEQYF. In DNA form, the CDR3 reads TGTGCCAGCAGCTTAGTGGTGACAGACTACGAGCAGTACTTC.

J is TRBJ1-2 and V is TRBV27; D is uncertain. The CDR3 is made up of 13 amino acids. Germline values: CDR1 MNHEY, CDR2 SMNVEV (reference sequence). V was clipped by 4 bases and J by 5 bases, with 11 bases between them. CDR3 residues: CASSSSAGYGYTF. CDR3 bases: TGTGCCAGCAGTTCTAGTGCGGGTTATGGCTACACCTTC.

The J gene is TRBJ1-4, the V gene TRBV28; 7 bases fit TRBD1. Per germline, CDR1 MDHEN and CDR2 SYDVKM. The junction had 6 bases not matched to a gene; V was cut back by 5 bases and J by 6 bases. The CDR3 is 14 amino acids. The CDR3 sequence is CASSPGGADEKLFF. CDR3 DNA sequence: TGTGCCAGCAGTCCAGGGGGAGCGGATGAAAAACTGTTTTTT.

V usage is TRBV19 and J usage is TRBJ1-2, with D possibly being TRBD1 (6 bases). In germline, CDR1 is LNHDA, CDR2 SQIVND (reference sequence). Trimming cost V 4 bases and J 8 bases, with 17 bases left between them. This CDR3 is 14 amino acids long. CDR3 protein: CASSRFPGGYGYTF. CDR3 bases: TGTGCCAGTAGTAGGTTCCCTGGGGGCTACGGCTACACCTTC. Variable domain in full (rest from reference TRBV19 and TRBJ1-2): DGGITQSPKYLFRKEGQNVTLSCEQNLNHDAMYWYRQDPGQGLRLIYYSQIVNDFQKGDIAEGYSVSREKKESFPLTVTSAQKNPTAFYLCASSRFPGGYGYTFGSGTRLTVV.

CDR3: CASSWTEFEAFF. The CDR3, as DNA: TGTGCCAGCAGTTGGACGGAGTTTGAAGCTTTCTTT. The genes are TRBV2 and TRBJ1-1; D gene unclear. The ends were cut back, 5 bases at V and 7 bases at J, with 11 bases in the middle. Germline loops: CDR1 SNHLY, CDR2 FYNNEI. This CDR3 is 12 amino acids long.

This clone came up once. The genes are TRBV27 and TRBJ2-7; D is undetermined. The CDR3 is 15 residues long. Germline V gives CDR1 MNHEY, CDR2 SMNVEV (reference sequence). Trimming shortened V by 2 bases and J by 0 bases, and 11 bases separated the two germline ends. CDR3: CASSLRRPRSYEQYF. The CDR3 DNA follows: TGTGCCAGCAGTTTAAGGCGGCCCCGCTCCTACGAGCAGTACTTC.

Of note for this clone: The junction departs from germline at one end; a sequencing error may be responsible. CDR3 nucleotide sequence: TGTGCCATCAGTGTCATAGGACATCTGTCCTCTAATTCACCCCTCCACTTT. Translated, it gives CAISVIGHLSSNSPLHF. The chain uses TRBV10-3 and TRBJ1-6; D possibly corresponds to TRBD1 (5 bases). Per the germline V gene, CDR1 is ENHRY and CDR2 is SYGVKD. This CDR3 comprises 17 residues.

V and J are TRBV5-6 and TRBJ2-1, with D unresolved. The CDR3 totals 14 residues. Trimming cost V 3 bases and J 4 bases, with 11 bases left between them. The germline V gene has CDR1 SGHDT and CDR2 YYEEEE. CDR3 sequence reads: CASSSGPGYNEQFF. As DNA, the CDR3 is TGTGCCAGCAGCTCCGGGCCCGGGTACAATGAGCAGTTCTTC. Drawing the rest from reference TRBV5-6 and TRBJ2-1, the complete variable domain is DAGVTQSPTHLIKTRGQQVTLRCSPKSGHDTVSWYQQALGQGPQFIFQYYEEEERQRGNFPDRFSGHQFPNYSSELNVNALLLGDSALYLCASSSGPGYNEQFFGPGTRLTVL.

The V call is TRBV20-1, the J call TRBJ1-2; D perhaps matches TRBD1 (5 bases). The CDR3 consists of 11 residues. Germline-derived CDR1 and CDR2 are DFQATT and SNEGSKA (reference sequence). V shed 3 bases and J shed 7 bases, with 9 bases lying between them. CDR3 bases: TGCAGTGCTAGCGAAGGGACTGGCTACACCTTC. This sequence encodes CSASEGTGYTF.

This clone was counted a single time. This chain uses TRBV15 with TRBJ2-5, with TRBD2 identical over 15 bases. V dropped 5 bases and J dropped 2; count of bases not matched to a gene: 12. The CDR3 consists of 19 residues. CDR1 and CDR2 from the germline V gene are LNHNV and YYDKDF (reference sequence). The DNA for the CDR3 is TGTGCCACCAGCGATGGTATGGGACTAGCGGGAGGTGTGCAAGAGACCCAGTACTTC. Its protein is CATSDGMGLAGGVQETQYF.

J is TRBJ2-7 and V is TRBV7-2; possibly TRBD2 for D (6 bases). CDR1 is SGHTA and CDR2 is FQGNSA in the germline V gene. The CDR3 runs to 13 residues. The ends were cut back, 3 bases at V and 4 bases at J, with 10 bases in the middle. The CDR3 spells CASSLGLRYEQYF. The CDR3 nucleotides read TGTGCCAGCAGCTTGGGACTGCGTTACGAGCAGTACTTC.